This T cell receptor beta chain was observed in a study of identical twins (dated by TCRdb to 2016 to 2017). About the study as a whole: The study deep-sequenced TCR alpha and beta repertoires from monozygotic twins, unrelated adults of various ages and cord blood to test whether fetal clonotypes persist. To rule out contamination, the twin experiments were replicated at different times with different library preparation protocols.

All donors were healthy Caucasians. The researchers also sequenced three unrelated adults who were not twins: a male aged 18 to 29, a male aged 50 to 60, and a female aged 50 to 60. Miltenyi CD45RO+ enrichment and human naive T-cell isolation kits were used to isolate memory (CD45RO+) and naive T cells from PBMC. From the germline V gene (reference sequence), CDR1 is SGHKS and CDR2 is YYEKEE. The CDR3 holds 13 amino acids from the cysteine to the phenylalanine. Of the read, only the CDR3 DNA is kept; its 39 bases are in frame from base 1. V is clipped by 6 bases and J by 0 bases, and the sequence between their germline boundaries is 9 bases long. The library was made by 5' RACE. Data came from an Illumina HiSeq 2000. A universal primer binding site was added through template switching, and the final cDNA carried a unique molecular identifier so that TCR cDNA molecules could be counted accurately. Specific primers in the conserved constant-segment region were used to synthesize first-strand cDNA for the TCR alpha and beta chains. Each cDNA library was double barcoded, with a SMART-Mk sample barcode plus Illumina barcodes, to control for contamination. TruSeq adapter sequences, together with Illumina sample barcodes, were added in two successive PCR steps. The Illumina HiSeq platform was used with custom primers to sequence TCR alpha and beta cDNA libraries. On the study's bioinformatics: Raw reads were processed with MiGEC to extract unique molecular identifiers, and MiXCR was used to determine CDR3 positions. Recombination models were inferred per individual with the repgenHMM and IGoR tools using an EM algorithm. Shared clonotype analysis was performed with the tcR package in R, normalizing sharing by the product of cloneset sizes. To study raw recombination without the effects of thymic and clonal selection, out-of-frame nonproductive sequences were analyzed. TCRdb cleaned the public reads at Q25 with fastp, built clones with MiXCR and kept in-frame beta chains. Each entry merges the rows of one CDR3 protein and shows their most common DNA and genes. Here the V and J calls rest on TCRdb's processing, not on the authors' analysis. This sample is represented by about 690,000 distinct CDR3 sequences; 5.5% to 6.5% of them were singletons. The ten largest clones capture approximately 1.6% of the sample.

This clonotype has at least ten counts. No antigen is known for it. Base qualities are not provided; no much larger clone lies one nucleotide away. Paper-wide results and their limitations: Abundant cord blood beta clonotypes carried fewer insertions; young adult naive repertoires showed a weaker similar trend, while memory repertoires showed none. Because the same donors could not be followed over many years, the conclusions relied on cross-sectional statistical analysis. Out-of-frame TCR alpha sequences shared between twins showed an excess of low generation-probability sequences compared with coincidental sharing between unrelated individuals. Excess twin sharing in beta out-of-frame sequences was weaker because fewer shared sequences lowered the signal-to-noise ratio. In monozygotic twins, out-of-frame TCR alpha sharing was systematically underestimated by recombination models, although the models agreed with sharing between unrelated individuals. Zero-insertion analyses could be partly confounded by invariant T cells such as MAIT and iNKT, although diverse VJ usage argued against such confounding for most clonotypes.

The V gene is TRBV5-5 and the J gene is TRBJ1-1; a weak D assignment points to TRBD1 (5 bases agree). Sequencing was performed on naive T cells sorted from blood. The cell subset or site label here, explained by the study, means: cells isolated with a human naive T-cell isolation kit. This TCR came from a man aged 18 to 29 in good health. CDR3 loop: CASTRGMNTEAFF. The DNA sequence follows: TGTGCCAGCACGAGGGGTATGAACACTGAAGCTTTCTTT.